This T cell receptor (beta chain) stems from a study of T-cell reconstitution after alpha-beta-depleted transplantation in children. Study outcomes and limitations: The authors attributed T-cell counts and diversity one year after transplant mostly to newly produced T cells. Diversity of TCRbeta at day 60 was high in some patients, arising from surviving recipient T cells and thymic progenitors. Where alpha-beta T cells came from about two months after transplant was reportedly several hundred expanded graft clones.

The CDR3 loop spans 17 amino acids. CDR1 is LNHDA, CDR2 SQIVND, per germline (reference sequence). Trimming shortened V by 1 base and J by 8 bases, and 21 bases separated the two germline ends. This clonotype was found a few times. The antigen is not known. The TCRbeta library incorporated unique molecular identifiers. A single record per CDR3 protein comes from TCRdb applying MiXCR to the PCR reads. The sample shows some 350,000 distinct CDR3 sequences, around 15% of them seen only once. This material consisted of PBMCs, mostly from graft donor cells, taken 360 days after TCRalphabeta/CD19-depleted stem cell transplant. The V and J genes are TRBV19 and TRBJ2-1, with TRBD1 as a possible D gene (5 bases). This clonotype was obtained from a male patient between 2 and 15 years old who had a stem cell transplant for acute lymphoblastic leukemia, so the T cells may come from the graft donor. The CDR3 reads CASSIATYIKGVDEQFF. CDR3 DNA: TGTGCCAGTAGTATAGCCACCTACATCAAAGGGGTCGATGAGCAGTTCTTC.